What follows is one T cell receptor beta chain and its context. Original processing methods: Counts of nucleated cells, estimated from reference gene primer amplification, were obtained. The repertoire was sequenced with immunoSEQ multiplex PCR; TCRdb's copy has only in-frame clones and lacks some. The V and J calls and the clone size are those of that table, but D and trimming were determined from the DNA. The sample shows 110,000 or so clones, around four fifths of them seen only once. This entry comes from a study of blood T cell repertoires in COVID-19. Background on the study: Material from acute and convalescent COVID-19 was sourced from the United States, Italy and Spain. PBMCs, B-cell-depleted T cells, or T cells provided the cDNA or gDNA that made up the material.

CDR3 length: 16 amino acids. CDR1 is SGHRS and CDR2 is YFSETQ in the germline V gene. Trimming left V 7 bases short and J 2 bases short, with 18 bases between. The chain combines TRBV5-1 with TRBJ2-2, with a possible D match to TRBD1 (6 bases). The clonotype was recovered from a human donor in a cohort sampled during active COVID-19. The specimen was peripheral blood. CDR3 nucleotides: TGCGCCAGCGGCCCGATGGGGACACCAAACACCGGGGAGCTGTTTTTT. Its translation is CASGPMGTPNTGELFF.